This T cell receptor beta chain emerged from a study of blood T cell repertoires in COVID-19. Germline V gives CDR1 LGHDT, CDR2 YNNKEL (reference sequence). The germline V and J ends were trimmed by 6 bases and 6 bases, with 17 bases remaining between them. This CDR3 is built from 14 residues. Only in-frame clones appear in the TCRdb table, and some are missing; sequencing was by immunoSEQ multiplex PCR. The data show hundreds of thousands of clones, 65% to 90% seen once. The sample consisted of peripheral blood. The chain is built from TRBV3-1 (or the pseudogene TRBV3-2) and TRBJ1-1; D possibly corresponds to TRBD1 (5 bases). This clonotype originated in a human donor in a cohort sampled during active COVID-19. In DNA, the CDR3 is TGTGCCAGCAGTCTTTCAGGGAGGTTTGCTGAAGCTTTCTTT. Protein sequence: CASSLSGRFAEAFF.